Shown below are 29 T cell receptor beta chains from a single sample sequenced in a study of beta chain features in type 1 diabetes. Every bit of the isolated RNA underwent reverse transcription, so sequencing read expressed TCRB transcripts. Produced via immunoSEQ multiplex PCR; TCRdb's table is partial and in-frame only. The profile shows hundreds of thousands of clones, less than 20% of them singletons. Sequenced: naive CD4+ T cells from blood. These receptors came from a man between 18 and 29 years old in good health.

This clone has more than one count but fewer than ten. The chain combines TRBV23-1 with TRBJ1-2; 8 bases agree with TRBD1. TRBV23-1 is an ORF for which the function is uncertain. V gave up 0 bases and J gave up 4 bases; unmatched junction bases: 1. This CDR3 has 14 amino acids. The CDR3 reads CASSQSGQGYGYTF. The CDR3 bases are TGCGCCAGCAGTCAATCTGGACAGGGCTATGGCTACACCTTC.

V and J are TRBV9 and TRBJ1-5; D is undetermined. Germline CDR1 SGDLS, CDR2 YYNGEE. CDR3 size: 14 residues. Trimming removed 4 bases at V and 2 bases at J, with 10 bases between. The CDR3 reads CASSLGRGNQPQHF. In DNA, the CDR3 is TGTGCCAGCAGCTTAGGACGGGGCAATCAGCCCCAGCATTTT. Full variable domain (rest looked up from reference TRBV9 and TRBJ1-5): DSGVTQTPKHLITATGQRVTLRCSPRSGDLSVYWYQQSLDQGLQFLIQYYNGEERAKGNILERFSAQQFPDLHSELNLSSLELGDSALYFCASSLGRGNQPQHFGDGTRLSIL.

The rearrangement joins TRBV7-6 to TRBJ2-1; 7 nucleotides agree with TRBD1. Germline assignment: CDR1 SGHVS and CDR2 FNYEAQ. The trim removed 0 bases at V and 3 bases at J, leaving 5 bases unmatched. CDR3 length equals 16 residues. The CDR3 reads CASSLAAGQVYNEQFF. The DNA of the CDR3 is TGTGCCAGCAGCTTAGCGGCCGGACAGGTCTACAATGAGCAGTTCTTC. Full variable domain (outside the CDR3, taken from reference TRBV7-6 and TRBJ2-1): GAGVSQSPRYKVTKRGQDVALRCDPISGHVSLYWYRQALGQGPEFLTYFNYEAQQDKSGLPNDRFSAERPEGSISTLTIQRTEQRDSAMYRCASSLAAGQVYNEQFFGPGTRLTVL.

As regards this clone: The same CDR3 also results from other DNA sequences found in this sample. The rearrangement links TRBV7-2 to TRBJ2-7; D is unresolved. The V end was cut by 0 bases, the J end by 3 bases, with 9 bases between. Germline V gene sequence: CDR1 SGHTA, CDR2 FQGNSA. The CDR3 has 14 residues. CDR3 protein: CASSLAARNYEQYF. CDR3 DNA: TGTGCCAGCAGCTTAGCGGCCAGAAACTACGAGCAGTACTTC. The whole variable domain, remainder taken from reference TRBV7-2 and TRBJ2-7, is GAGVSQSPSNKVTEKGKDVELRCDPISGHTALYWYRQSLGQGLEFLIYFQGNSAPDKSGLPSDRFSAERTGGSVSTLTIQRTQQEDSAVYLCASSLAARNYEQYFGPGTRLTVT.

This clone was counted a few times. This chain uses TRBV25-1 with TRBJ1-4, with 8 positions matching TRBD1. The junction had 5 bases not matched to a gene; V was cut back by 5 bases and J by 3 bases. This CDR3 spans 15 amino acids. Germline V gene lookup returns CDR1 MGHDK and CDR2 SYGVNS. CDR3 in amino acids: CASSLTGESNEKLFF. The CDR3 DNA reads as TGTGCCAGCAGTTTGACAGGGGAATCTAATGAAAAACTGTTTTTT.

V gene TRBV10-3 combines with J gene TRBJ1-1, with a tentative D call TRBD1 (6 bases). The V gene lost 7 bases and the J gene lost 6 bases, with 18 bases spanning the gap. This CDR3 is 14 amino acids long. In germline, CDR1 is ENHRY, CDR2 SYGVKD. CDR3 protein: CAITEIQGAAEAFF. CDR3 nucleotides: TGTGCCATCACCGAGATACAGGGTGCAGCTGAAGCTTTCTTT.

Ten or more counts support this clone. The chain couples TRBV7-3 to TRBJ1-2; TRBD1 matches at 8 bases. Trimming at V came to 5 bases and at J to 6 bases, leaving 8 bases not matched to a gene. The CDR3 is 14 amino acids. Germline V gene lookup returns CDR1 SGHTA and CDR2 FQGTGA. In nucleotides, the CDR3 is TGTGCCAGCAGCGCAACACCGACAGGGGATGGCTACACCTTC. Amino acids: CASSATPTGDGYTF.

This clone showed up just a few times. The J gene is TRBJ1-1, the V gene TRBV30; no firm D call. The CDR3 is made up of 12 amino acids. V lost 4 bases and J lost 6, with 12 bases in between. Germline V gene sequence: CDR1 GTSNPN, CDR2 SVGIG (reference sequence). DNA for the CDR3: TGTGCCTGGACCCGGACGGGCGCTGAAGCTTTCTTT. As protein: CAWTRTGAEAFF.

The V and J genes are TRBV6-5 and TRBJ1-2; no reliable D call. Germline V lookup: CDR1 MNHEY, CDR2 SVGAGI. CDR3 length: 15 amino acids. Trimming pared 3 bases from V and 0 bases from J, leaving 11 bases between. This CDR3 is CASSYSGLANYGYTF. CDR3 coding DNA: TGTGCCAGCAGTTATTCGGGTCTAGCTAACTATGGCTACACCTTC.

This clone came up a few times. This rearrangement joins TRBV7-3 to TRBJ1-2; D call uncertain. Germline loops: CDR1 SGHTA, CDR2 FQGTGA. V lost 4 bases and J lost 8, with 8 bases in between. CDR3 length: 11 amino acids. The CDR3 loop reads CASSSSVGYTF. CDR3 nucleotide sequence: TGTGCCAGCAGCTCGTCGGTGGGCTACACCTTC.

This clone appeared a few times. The chain employs TRBV19 and TRBJ2-1, with D possibly matching TRBD2 (5 bases). Germline V lookup: CDR1 LNHDA, CDR2 SQIVND (reference sequence). CDR3 size: 15 residues. Trimming stripped 7 bases from V and 7 bases from J, with 20 bases between. CDR3 in amino acids: CASTPAGLNRNEQFF. CDR3 in DNA: TGTGCCAGTACTCCTGCGGGTCTGAACCGAAATGAGCAGTTCTTC.

There are a few counts of this clone. V and J are TRBV28 and TRBJ2-7; D is perhaps TRBD2 (6 bases). Trimming stripped 5 bases from V and 11 bases from J, with 19 bases between. This CDR3 comprises 13 residues. Germline CDR1 and CDR2: MDHEN and SYDVKM. The CDR3 protein is CASSGGGLISKYF. The DNA for the CDR3 is TGTGCCAGCAGTGGCGGAGGGCTCATTTCCAAGTACTTC. The full variable domain, with the rest looked up from reference TRBV28 and TRBJ2-7, is DVKVTQSSRYLVKRTGEKVFLECVQDMDHENMFWYRQDPGLGLRLIYFSYDVKMKEKGDIPEGYSVSREKKERFSLILESASTNQTSMYLCASSGGGLISKYFGPGTRLTVT.

V and J are TRBV7-9 and TRBJ1-1; D gene unclear. Between the trimmed V and J ends, which lost 4 bases and 0 bases, there was a span of 6 bases. CDR1 and CDR2 from the germline V gene are SEHNR and FQNEAQ (reference sequence). The CDR3 covers 13 residues. In nucleotides, the CDR3 is TGTGCCAGCAGCTCTTTGGTGAACACTGAAGCTTTCTTT. It translates to CASSSLVNTEAFF.

V and J are TRBV6-1 and TRBJ1-6; D remains ambiguous. The V gene's germline CDR1 is MNHNS and CDR2 SASEGT. The CDR3 is made up of 16 amino acids. The germline V and J ends were trimmed by 2 bases and 10 bases, with 18 bases remaining between them. The CDR3 DNA reads as TGTGCCAGCAGTGAAAAGAACAGAGCCTTAGAGTCACCCCTCCACTTT. Translating gives CASSEKNRALESPLHF.

This clone turned up a few times. The chain recombines TRBV15 with TRBJ2-7; 9 bases line up with TRBD2. The CDR3 runs to 16 residues. Trimming at V came to 9 bases and at J to 3 bases, leaving 15 bases not matched to a gene. Germline CDR1 LNHNV, CDR2 YYDKDF (reference sequence). The CDR3 DNA is TGTGCCACTGGGGCCGGGTGGCTAGCGGGGAACTACGAGCAGTACTTC. Translation gives CATGAGWLAGNYEQYF.

In this sample, this clone turned up a few times. The CDR3 loop reads CASKLDRGNEKLFF. The CDR3 nucleotides are TGTGCCAGCAAATTGGACAGGGGGAACGAAAAACTGTTTTTT. The genes are TRBV2 and TRBJ1-4, with 10 bases that match TRBD1. CDR1 SNHLY and CDR2 FYNNEI come from the germline V gene. V shed 7 bases, J shed 8 bases, and the junction held 7 bases outside the gene matches. The CDR3 is made up of 14 amino acids. Together with reference TRBV2 and TRBJ1-4, the CDR3 gives the full variable domain: EPEVTQTPSHQVTQMGQEVILRCVPISNHLYFYWYRQILGQKVEFLVSFYNNEISEKSEIFDDQFSVERPDGSNFTLKIRSTKLEDSAMYFCASKLDRGNEKLFFGSGTQLSVL.

The genes are TRBV7-3 and TRBJ2-7; 12 bases fit TRBD1. Germline V gene lookup returns CDR1 SGHTA and CDR2 FQGTGA. The CDR3 is 14 amino acids. Losses at the gene ends were 5 bases for V and 9 bases for J; bases not matched to a gene: 8. DNA for the CDR3: TGTGCCAGCAGCGGGGACAGGGACAGGGGGCCGCAGTACTTC. This sequence encodes CASSGDRDRGPQYF.

The chain combines TRBV4-1 with TRBJ2-5; no definite D call. Trimming removed 0 bases from V and 2 bases from J, with 13 bases in between. Per germline, CDR1 MGHRA and CDR2 YSYEKL. The CDR3 has 16 amino acids. The DNA of the CDR3 is TGCGCCAGCAGCCAAGATCTCTCGGTGAGGCAAGAGACCCAGTACTTC. Amino acid sequence: CASSQDLSVRQETQYF.

Points on this clone: Other DNA sequences in the same sample also yield this CDR3. V gene TRBV7-9 combines with J gene TRBJ1-6; D is undetermined. The CDR3 is 13 amino acids. Trimming removed 1 base from V and 7 bases from J, with 5 bases in between. CDR1 and CDR2 from the germline V gene are SEHNR and FQNEAQ (reference sequence). The CDR3 region is CASSLEGNSPLHF. CDR3 in DNA: TGTGCCAGCAGCTTAGAAGGGAATTCACCCCTCCACTTT.

The chain joins TRBV5-1 to TRBJ2-4, with TRBD1 matching over 8 bases. From germline, CDR1 is SGHRS and CDR2 YFSETQ. V was clipped by 4 bases and J by 6 bases; unmatched bases: 6. The CDR3 spans 14 residues. CDR3 DNA sequence: TGCGCCAGCAGCCACGGGACAGGTGGAAACATTCAGTACTTC. This sequence encodes CASSHGTGGNIQYF.

This clone was seen a few times. The chain recombines TRBV2 with TRBJ2-2, with 13 nucleotides matching TRBD2. This CDR3 comprises 13 residues. The V and J ends lost 11 bases and 6 bases, in that order; junction bases with no gene match: 3. Germline V lookup: CDR1 SNHLY, CDR2 FYNNEI. This CDR3 reads CAGTSGVPGELFF. CDR3 nucleotide sequence: TGTGCCGGGACTAGCGGGGTCCCCGGGGAGCTGTTTTTT.

V is TRBV25-1 and J is TRBJ2-7; D may correspond to TRBD1 or TRBD2 (5 bases each). Germline V gene lookup returns CDR1 MGHDK and CDR2 SYGVNS. The V and J ends lost 4 bases and 3 bases respectively, with 16 bases between them. The CDR3 covers 15 residues. CDR3 protein: CASSGSRGRNYEQYF. CDR3 bases: TGTGCCAGCAGTGGATCTCGGGGCAGAAACTACGAGCAGTACTTC.

The V gene is TRBV5-6, the J gene TRBJ2-3, with 9 bases aligning to TRBD2. The CDR3 runs to 16 residues. The germline CDR1 and CDR2 sequences are SGHDT and YYEEEE. With V trimmed by 0 bases and J by 3 bases, 5 bases remained unmatched. Written as DNA, the CDR3 is TGTGCCAGCAGCTTGGTAGCGGGGGCTTTTACAGATACGCAGTATTTT. Amino acid sequence: CASSLVAGAFTDTQYF.

This clone was detected only a few times. The chain employs TRBV4-2 and TRBJ2-6; D may be TRBD2 (5 bases). The CDR3 consists of 17 residues. Trimming removed 0 bases from V and 0 bases from J, with 9 bases in between. The germline V gene has CDR1 LGHNA and CDR2 YNFKEQ. The CDR3 reads CASSQEGGVSGANVLTF. In DNA form, the CDR3 reads TGTGCCAGCAGCCAAGAAGGAGGAGTCTCTGGGGCCAACGTCCTGACTTTC.

This clone occurred a few times. The chain recombines TRBV4-1 with TRBJ1-5, with TRBD1 matching over 7 bases. This CDR3 has 17 residues. Germline V CDR1 and CDR2: MGHRA, YSYEKL. V dropped 2 bases and J dropped 0; count of bases not matched to a gene: 7. The CDR3 reads CASSQPGTDYSNQPQHF. In DNA, the CDR3 is TGCGCCAGCAGCCAACCCGGGACAGACTATAGCAATCAGCCCCAGCATTTT.

The rearrangement uses TRBV7-9 and TRBJ1-2; 8 bases fit TRBD1. The germline V gene has CDR1 SEHNR and CDR2 FQNEAQ (reference sequence). The V gene end was trimmed by 5 bases and the J gene end by 2 bases; junction bases not matched to a gene: 4. The CDR3 runs 14 residues. CDR3 amino acids: CASSPWTGNYGYTF. CDR3 nucleotide sequence: TGTGCCAGCAGCCCCTGGACAGGGAACTATGGCTACACCTTC.

The rearrangement uses TRBV11-3 and TRBJ2-1; possibly TRBD1 or TRBD2 for D (5 bases each). The length of the CDR3 is 13 residues. Germline V gene sequence: CDR1 SGHNT, CDR2 YENEEA. V shed 5 bases and J shed 9 bases, with 14 bases lying between them. The CDR3 bases are TGTGCCAGCAGCCCCTCCAGGGCGGGTGAGCAGTTCTTC. Translation gives CASSPSRAGEQFF. Together with reference TRBV11-3 and TRBJ2-1, the CDR3 gives the full variable domain: EAGVVQSPRYKIIEKKQPVAFWCNPISGHNTLYWYLQNLGQGPELLIRYENEEAVDDSQLPKDRFSAERLKGVDSTLKIQPAELGDSAVYLCASSPSRAGEQFFGPGTRLTVL.

The chain couples TRBV15 to TRBJ2-3; 11 bases are shared with TRBD2. CDR1 LNHNV and CDR2 YYDKDF come from the germline V gene (reference sequence). V lost 1 base to trimming and J lost 2 bases; unmatched junction nucleotides: 8. The CDR3 consists of 18 residues. The CDR3 nucleotides read TGTGCCACCAGCAGAGGAGGGGAGACTAGCGGGGCCACAGATACGCAGTATTTT. It yields the protein CATSRGGETSGATDTQYF.

A note on this clone: The sample holds other DNA sequences that translate to the same CDR3. The chain uses TRBV28 and TRBJ2-3, with 9 bases matching TRBD2. With V trimmed by 2 bases and J by 0 bases, 0 bases remained unmatched. Germline V lookup: CDR1 MDHEN, CDR2 SYDVKM. The CDR3 covers 15 residues. The DNA of the CDR3 is TGTGCCAGCAGTTTAGCGGGAGGGAGCACAGATACGCAGTATTTT. This gives the protein CASSLAGGSTDTQYF.